These 19 T cell receptor beta chains originate from one sample sequenced in a study of PD-1 blockade in classical Hodgkin lymphoma. Time point meaning: cycle 4 day 1 (C4D1), after 5 to 7 weeks of nivolumab. The patients all showed relapse after autologous stem cell transplantation, while their brentuximab vedotin exposure varied. Magnetic negative selection was used to purify CD4+ T cells from PBMCs that had been thawed. Produced via immunoSEQ multiplex PCR; TCRdb's table is partial and in-frame only. Found here are 25,000 to 35,000 clones, about 85% of them singletons; the top ten hold 2.4%. Specimen: CD4+ T cells from blood, collected before the fourth cycle of nivolumab. These receptors came from a human donor with classical Hodgkin lymphoma.

V and J are TRBV7-2 and TRBJ2-1; 7 bases agree with TRBD2. The J segment lost 4 bases and the V segment lost 3 bases, leaving 6 bases of the junction unmatched. CDR3 length: 15 residues. From germline, CDR1 is SGHTA and CDR2 FQGNSA. The CDR3 loop reads CASSFSGLVYNEQFF. In nucleotides, the CDR3 is TGTGCCAGCAGCTTTAGCGGGCTGGTTTACAATGAGCAGTTCTTC.

The chain couples TRBV7-2 to TRBJ2-1; 8 positions agree with TRBD2. V shed 3 bases and J 10 bases; nucleotides not matched to a gene: 8. The CDR3 totals 14 residues. CDR1 is SGHTA, CDR2 FQGNSA, per germline. DNA of the CDR3: TGTGCCAGCAGCTTCCGGGAGGGCCTCGGGGAGCAGTTCTTC. Its translation is CASSFREGLGEQFF.

The chain links TRBV29-1 to TRBJ2-1; 9 nucleotides align to TRBD1. The V and J ends lost 4 bases and 7 bases, in that order; junction bases with no gene match: 11. This CDR3 has 15 amino acids. Per germline, CDR1 SQVTM and CDR2 ANQGSEA. The CDR3 DNA sequence: TGCAGCGTTGCTTTCGGGACAGGGACTGGTAATGAGCAGTTCTTC. Protein product: CSVAFGTGTGNEQFF.

Details on this clone: One end of the junction fails to match germline, which may point to a read error. This chain joins TRBV5-1 and TRBJ1-5; no definite D call. CDR3 length: 15 amino acids. Germline V gene sequence: CDR1 SGHRS, CDR2 YFSETQ. The CDR3 sequence is CASSLDGGGNQSQHF. As DNA, the CDR3 is TGCGCCAGCAGCTTGGATGGTGGCGGGAATCAGTCCCAGCATTTT.

This chain links TRBV18 with TRBJ2-7; D gene ambiguous. Germline loops: CDR1 KGHSH, CDR2 LQKENI. The CDR3 consists of 12 residues. With 3 bases removed from V and 2 bases from J, the gap between germline ends came to 5 bases. The CDR3 protein is CASSPQTYEQYF. DNA for the CDR3: TGTGCCAGCTCACCCCAAACCTACGAGCAGTACTTC.

This clone is termed medium-sized (0.01 to 0.1%). This rearrangement joins TRBV9 to TRBJ2-1; 7 bases map to TRBD2. The germline gives CDR1 SGDLS, CDR2 YYNGEE. The CDR3 is 19 amino acids. The V gene end was trimmed by 3 bases and the J gene end by 6 bases; junction bases not matched to a gene: 21. As DNA, the CDR3 is TGTGCCAGCAGCGCCCAACCACTAGCGTCCTCACTGGGGGGCAATGAGCAGTTCTTC. It encodes CASSAQPLASSLGGNEQFF.

CDR3 residues: CASSLGGEGARETQYF. The CDR3, as DNA: TGTGCCAGCAGCCTAGGGGGGGAGGGGGCAAGAGAGACCCAGTACTTC. This chain uses TRBV7-2 with TRBJ2-5; D tentatively reads TRBD1 or TRBD2 (7 bases each). Per the germline V gene, CDR1 is SGHTA and CDR2 is FQGNSA. With 5 bases removed from V and 4 bases from J, the gap between germline ends came to 20 bases. This CDR3 region has 16 residues.

About this clone: Germline and junction disagree at one end, which may indicate a read error. This sample includes further DNA sequences coding for the same CDR3. The chain carries TRBV4-2 and TRBJ2-2; possibly TRBD1 or TRBD2 for D (5 bases each). This CDR3 contains 16 residues. The V gene's germline CDR1 is LGHNA and CDR2 YNFKEQ. CDR3 loop: CASSQVWGKNTGELFF. The CDR3 coding sequence is TGTGCCAGCAGCCAAGTCTGGGGGAAGAACACTGGGGAGCTGTTTTTT.

The DNA of the CDR3 is TGTGCCAGCAGTTCGCTAGCGGGGAATAGGAGAGAGACCCAGTACTTC. This sequence encodes CASSSLAGNRRETQYF. This chain uses TRBV27 with TRBJ2-5; 9 nucleotides line up with TRBD2. CDR1 and CDR2 (germline): MNHEY, SMNVEV (reference sequence). This CDR3 is built from 16 residues. The junction had 10 bases not matched to a gene; V was cut back by 4 bases and J by 4 bases.

This rearrangement joins TRBV5-1 to TRBJ1-1; TRBD1 is a possible D gene (5 bases). Trimming cost V 2 bases and J 6 bases, with 11 bases left between them. This CDR3 is 13 amino acids long. The germline V gene has CDR1 SGHRS and CDR2 YFSETQ. The CDR3 reads CASSFQGLAEAFF. CDR3 in DNA: TGCGCCAGCAGCTTTCAGGGACTTGCTGAAGCTTTCTTT.

This chain uses TRBV7-9 with TRBJ2-2, with TRBD2 matching over 7 bases. Germline values: CDR1 SEHNR, CDR2 FQNEAQ (reference sequence). With V trimmed by 7 bases and J by 4 bases, 12 bases remained unmatched. This CDR3 comprises 16 residues. The chain's CDR3 is CASNLLAGVSTGELFF. The CDR3 DNA sequence: TGTGCCAGCAACCTTCTGGCGGGAGTGAGCACCGGGGAGCTGTTTTTT.

The rearrangement joins TRBV20-1 to TRBJ2-3; D gene unclear. Germline V gene lookup returns CDR1 DFQATT and CDR2 SNEGSKA (reference sequence). Trimming removed 0 bases at V and 7 bases at J, with 5 bases between. The CDR3 consists of 11 residues. In nucleotides, the CDR3 is TGCAGTGCTAGAGATCTAAATACGCAGTATTTT. This encodes CSARDLNTQYF.

The J gene is TRBJ2-2, the V gene TRBV18; 8 bases agree with TRBD2. The CDR3 is 16 amino acids. Germline assignment: CDR1 KGHSH and CDR2 LQKENI. After removal of 4 bases from V and 4 bases from J, the junction contained 8 bases not matched to a gene. DNA of the CDR3: TGTGCCAGCTCACAAGGACTAGCCTTTGGCACCGGGGAGCTGTTTTTT. It yields the protein CASSQGLAFGTGELFF.

This sequence joins TRBV14 and TRBJ2-5; 8 nucleotides match TRBD2. The DNA matches TRBJ2-7 better at its end, which makes the J call doubtful. The V gene's germline CDR1 is SGHDN and CDR2 FVKESK. The CDR3 length is 16 residues. CDR3 DNA sequence: TGTGCCAGCAGCCCGAGCGTAGCGGGATTTTCAGGCGAGCAGTACTTC. This gives the protein CASSPSVAGFSGEQYF.

The rearrangement uses TRBV12-5 and TRBJ2-1; D is perhaps TRBD2 (5 bases). The CDR3 is 15 amino acids. The germline V and J ends were trimmed by 6 bases and 0 bases, with 12 bases remaining between them. Germline V gene lookup returns CDR1 LGHNT and CDR2 FRNRAP. The CDR3 nucleotides read TGTGCTAGTGGCCCGGACGGAGGCTCCTACAATGAGCAGTTCTTC. Protein sequence: CASGPDGGSYNEQFF.

The V and J genes are TRBV5-1 and TRBJ2-2, with D unresolved. CDR3 length: 13 residues. V was clipped by 0 bases and J by 6 bases, with 6 bases between them. Germline values: CDR1 SGHRS, CDR2 YFSETQ. CDR3: CASSLGVAGELFF. The CDR3 bases are TGCGCCAGCAGCTTGGGAGTGGCCGGGGAGCTGTTTTTT.

This clone has a handful of counts. This chain joins TRBV4-1 and TRBJ2-2, with a weak D call TRBD2 (6 bases). Germline CDR1 reads MGHRA; CDR2 reads YSYEKL. Trimming pared 1 base from V and 1 base from J, leaving 13 bases between. The CDR3 has 17 residues. CDR3 region: CASSQVGLAQNTGELFF. The CDR3 coding sequence is TGCGCCAGCAGCCAAGTGGGTCTAGCGCAGAACACCGGGGAGCTGTTTTTT.

This chain connects TRBV19 to TRBJ1-1; 7 nucleotides line up with TRBD1. Germline CDR1 and CDR2: LNHDA and SQIVND (reference sequence). This CDR3 comprises 14 residues. V lost 5 bases and J lost 1; bases outside the gene matches: 4. In DNA form, the CDR3 reads TGTGCCAGTAGTGGCCGACAGGGGAACACTGAAGCTTTCTTT. This encodes CASSGRQGNTEAFF.

The genes are TRBV2 and TRBJ1-1; D possibly corresponds to TRBD1 (6 bases). This CDR3 is 14 amino acids long. V was clipped by 7 bases and J by 1 base, with 13 bases between them. CDR1 and CDR2 (germline): SNHLY, FYNNEI. CDR3 in amino acids: CASIEGGWNTEAFF. In nucleotides, the CDR3 is TGTGCCAGCATTGAGGGGGGCTGGAACACTGAAGCTTTCTTT.